This is a list of T cell receptor beta chains from one sample in a study of T cell repertoires in cytomegalovirus infection. MiXCR was run by TCRdb on the reads, yielding one entry per CDR3 protein. Of roughly 730,000 distinct CDR3 sequences listed, around 35% were seen once; the top ten hold about 18%. Their antigens are not known. The material sequenced was cultured PBMCs, taken from culture after CMV antigen stimulation. All receptors derive from a human donor in good health (CMV status not recorded). Some clones in this sample may be carry-over from other donors' samples. CDR3s include the opening cysteine and the closing phenylalanine or tryptophan. A D gene is named only where the DNA matches it firmly. The listing skips clone size in some rows; elsewhere it reads once, few, many or a size class.

d_gene	v_gene	j_gene	abundance	len	CDR3aa	CDR3nt
.	TRBV28	TRBJ2-7	.	15	CASSFLVGGSYEQYF	TGTGCCAGCAGTTTTTTAGTCGGTGGGTCCTACGAGCAGTACTTC
TRBD2	TRBV28	TRBJ2-4	.	14	CASSSPGLVKFEYF	TGTGCCAGCAGTTCTCCGGGACTAGTTAAATTTGAGTACTTC
.	TRBV7-8	TRBJ2-6	.	16	CASSLRGSPGANVLTF	TGTGCCAGCAGCTTGAGAGGGTCCCCTGGGGCCAACGTCCTGACTTTC
TRBD1	TRBV19	TRBJ2-1	.	14	CASSFGTAYNEQFF	TGTGCCAGTAGTTTCGGGACAGCTTACAATGAGCAGTTCTTC
.	TRBV25-1	TRBJ2-7	few	18	CASSDGLAGEGILDEQYF	TGTGCCAGCAGTGACGGGTTGGCAGGGGAGGGTATCTTGGACGAGCAGTACTTC
.	TRBV20-1	TRBJ2-3	.	15	CSARDMATDTDTQYF	TGCAGTGCTAGAGATATGGCAACGGACACAGATACGCAGTATTTT
.	TRBV7-6	TRBJ1-2	few	13	CASSQQENYGYTF	TGTGCCAGCAGCCAACAGGAGAACTATGGCTACACCTTC
.	TRBV7-9	TRBJ2-1	few	16	CASSPLQGKTDYEQFF	TGTGCCAGCAGCCCCCTACAGGGTAAGACGGACTATGAGCAGTTCTTC
.	TRBV12-5	TRBJ2-3	.	14	CASGLGLLADTQYF	TGTGCTAGTGGTTTGGGCTTACTAGCAGATACGCAGTATTTT
.	TRBV6-8	TRBJ2-7	once	13	CASSVRIVYEQYF	TGTGCCAGCAGTGTACGGATAGTCTACGAGCAGTACTTC
.	TRBV2	TRBJ2-5	.	14	CASSAPGLAGTQYF	TGTGCCAGCAGTGCACCGGGACTTGCGGGGACCCAGTACTTC
.	TRBV7-7	TRBJ2-5	.	14	CASSLEYGSETQYF	TGTGCCAGCAGCTTAGAATATGGATCAGAGACCCAGTACTTC
.	TRBV10-3	TRBJ2-7	.	12	CAISVVGYEQYF	TGTGCCATCAGTGTCGTGGGTTACGAGCAGTACTTC
.	TRBV7-2	TRBJ2-5	many	16	CASSPSRASGQETQYF	TGTGCCAGCAGCCCCAGCAGGGCCAGCGGGCAAGAGACCCAGTACTTC
.	TRBV6-5	TRBJ1-4	.	15	CASSYSPGMTEKLFF	TGTGCCAGCAGTTACTCGCCAGGGATGACTGAAAAACTGTTTTTT